This TCR beta chain was found in a study of blood T cell repertoires in COVID-19. Study information: Spain, Italy and the United States supplied samples that represented acute and convalescent COVID-19. T cells, B-cell-depleted T cells, or PBMCs supplied cDNA or gDNA.

This CDR3 has 14 amino acids. V was shortened by 4 bases and J by 4 bases, with 12 bases between the two germline ends. Germline values: CDR1 SGHDT, CDR2 YYEEEE. Original data processing: Counts of nucleated cells, estimated from reference gene primer amplification, were obtained. TCRdb's copy holds only in-frame clones and misses some; the assay was immunoSEQ multiplex PCR. The V and J calls and clone size are taken from that table; D and trimming were inferred from the DNA. The sample shows some 130,000 clones, approximately 81% of them seen only once. The TCR comes from a man aged 40-49 years with acute COVID-19. V and J are TRBV5-6 and TRBJ1-5; D perhaps matches TRBD1 (5 bases). The specimen sequenced was PBMCs or T cells enriched from blood (not recorded which). In DNA form, the CDR3 reads TGTGCCAGCAGCGGAGGGACGGATAATCAGCCCCAGCATTTT. Protein product: CASSGGTDNQPQHF.